A single sample gave rise to the 13 T cell receptor beta chains below, sequenced in a study of cytomegalovirus exposure and HLA in healthy donors (dated by TCRdb to between 2016 and 2019). The library was made by the immunoSEQ multiplex PCR assay. The multiplex PCR relied on a mix of 60 forward primers for TCR Vbeta segments and 13 reverse primers for TCR Jbeta segments. This is the immuneACCESS table as TCRdb keeps it, with only in-frame sequences that have V and J called. A part of the clones is gone; compared with another copy, unresolved V genes explain less than half, and the rest is unexplained. The sample table on file contains approximately 110,000 clones. Of the sample, around 2.9% falls within the top ten clones. The sequencing sample was made of PBMCs. Receptors originate from a man aged 25 to 45 in good health and CMV-seronegative.

This sequence joins TRBV5-1 and TRBJ2-2; no definite D call. V gave up 3 bases and J gave up 1 base, with 7 bases separating them. Germline CDR1 is SGHRS and CDR2 is YFSETQ. The CDR3 loop spans 14 amino acids. CDR3 sequence (DNA): TGCGCCAGCAGCTCTCTAGTGAACACCGGGGAGCTGTTTTTT. The encoded protein is CASSSLVNTGELFF.

This sequence joins TRBV6-5 and TRBJ1-6; D might be TRBD1 (5 bases). The germline gives CDR1 MNHEY, CDR2 SVGAGI. This CDR3 spans 13 amino acids. V dropped 7 bases and J dropped 8 bases, with 12 bases sitting between them. The CDR3, as DNA: TGTGCCAGCACTGGGGCCAGAGATTCACCCCTCCACTTT. This translates into CASTGARDSPLHF.

The chain employs TRBV5-6 and TRBJ2-1, with 8 bases lining up with TRBD1. The CDR3 length is 15 residues. Germline lookup yields CDR1 SGHDT and CDR2 YYEEEE. Losses at the gene ends were 4 bases for V and 8 bases for J; bases not matched to a gene: 11. The CDR3 DNA sequence: TGTGCCAGCAGCGGGACAGGAAGGGGGCCGGATGAGCAGTTCTTC. This encodes CASSGTGRGPDEQFF.

The gene calls are TRBV4-1 and TRBJ2-1; 10 nucleotides agree with TRBD2. Germline trimming cut 4 bases from V and 4 bases from J; bases unmatched to any gene: 7. CDR3 length: 16 residues. Germline V CDR1 and CDR2: MGHRA, YSYEKL. CDR3: CASSRQREGGYNEQFF. The DNA for the CDR3 is TGCGCCAGCAGCCGCCAGCGGGAGGGGGGTTACAATGAGCAGTTCTTC.

The V and J genes are TRBV7-2 and TRBJ1-3; D gene uncertain. The V and J ends lost 1 base and 0 bases respectively, with 16 bases between them. The CDR3 totals 18 residues. The V gene's germline CDR1 is SGHTA and CDR2 FQGNSA. The CDR3 nucleotides read TGTGCCAGCAGCTTAGGAAGTCTGGGAGCCCGCTCTGGAAACACCATATATTTT. This sequence encodes CASSLGSLGARSGNTIYF.

The V and J genes are TRBV5-8 and TRBJ2-3, with D perhaps TRBD2 (5 bases). Germline lookup yields CDR1 SGHTS and CDR2 YDEGEE. Deletions cut 1 base from V and 5 bases from J, with 8 bases between. The CDR3 is 13 residues long. The CDR3 DNA reads as TGTGCCAGCAGCTTGTCAGGAGGAGATACGCAGTATTTT. It specifies CASSLSGGDTQYF.

The rearrangement uses TRBV7-9 and TRBJ2-7, with 9 bases matching TRBD1. The CDR3 totals 14 residues. With V trimmed by 2 bases and J by 3 bases, 2 bases remained unmatched. Germline V gene data show CDR1 as SEHNR and CDR2 as FQNEAQ (reference sequence). CDR3 in DNA: TGTGCCAGCAGCTTAAGGGACAGGGTCTACGAGCAGTACTTC. Translating it yields CASSLRDRVYEQYF.

The gene calls are TRBV18 and TRBJ2-2; 7 bases fit TRBD1. The germline V gene has CDR1 KGHSH and CDR2 LQKENI. Unmatched junction bases numbered 2, after V lost 2 bases and J lost 2 bases. The CDR3 has 15 amino acids. The CDR3 DNA reads TGTGCCAGCTCACCAAGGGGGCCAAACACCGGGGAGCTGTTTTTT. As protein: CASSPRGPNTGELFF.

The chain carries TRBV7-8 and TRBJ2-7; 10 bases map to TRBD2. The CDR3 contains 16 residues. CDR1 SGHVS and CDR2 FQNEAQ come from the germline V gene. Trimming removed 7 bases from V and 1 base from J; junction bases left unmatched: 10. CDR3 in DNA: TGTGCCAGCACCCCATGGGGACTAGCGATATCCTACGAGCAGTACTTC. Encoded protein: CASTPWGLAISYEQYF.

V is TRBV9 and J is TRBJ1-4, with D possibly matching TRBD1 (5 bases). The CDR3 has 16 residues. The ends were cut back, 3 bases at V and 0 bases at J, with 12 bases in the middle. Looked up from germline, CDR1 is SGDLS and CDR2 is YYNGEE. The CDR3 protein is CASSGGGTATNEKLFF. In DNA, the CDR3 is TGTGCCAGCAGCGGGGGGGGAACAGCAACTAATGAAAAACTGTTTTTT.

The V call is TRBV7-8, the J call TRBJ2-3; the D is unclear. Germline CDR1 is SGHVS and CDR2 is FQNEAQ. The V gene lost 1 base and the J gene lost 0 bases, with 5 bases spanning the gap. This CDR3 is built from 14 residues. The CDR3 region has the DNA TGTGCCAGCAGCTTAGGGCAGAGCACAGATACGCAGTATTTT. This gives the protein CASSLGQSTDTQYF.

CDR3 DNA sequence: TGTGCCAGCAGTTACACTAGCCTCCTGTCCTACGAGCAGTACTTC. Translation: CASSYTSLLSYEQYF. The gene calls are TRBV6-6 and TRBJ2-7; a weak D match, TRBD2 (6 bases). This CDR3 contains 15 residues. From germline, CDR1 is MNHNY and CDR2 SVGAGI (reference sequence). V was clipped by 2 bases and J by 1 base, with 12 bases between them.

The chain combines TRBV19 with TRBJ1-2; tentatively, D is TRBD1 (6 bases). Between the trimmed V and J ends, which lost 1 base and 6 bases, there was a span of 15 bases. Looked up from germline, CDR1 is LNHDA and CDR2 is SQIVND (reference sequence). The CDR3 consists of 15 residues. In nucleotides, the CDR3 is TGTGCCAGTAGTATAGGTCATACAGGGTTGGATGGCTACACCTTC. This translates into CASSIGHTGLDGYTF.